Below, one TCR beta chain is given with its context. Its specificity is not known. This entry belongs to a study of chemoradiotherapy in HPV16-positive cancers. General study findings and limits: Functional assays defining HPV-specific T cells used only a couple of HPV16-positive patients.

The data were produced by immunoSEQ multiplex PCR, yet TCRdb's version contains in-frame clones alone and is incomplete. Here the sample spans about 12,000 clones, 60% to 85% being singletons. Germline V gene sequence: CDR1 MDHEN, CDR2 SYDVKM. V gave up 4 bases and J gave up 8 bases; unmatched junction bases: 11. The CDR3 totals 16 residues. The TCR originated in a human donor with HPV-associated anogenital cancer. The chain combines TRBV28 with TRBJ2-1; 10 bases match TRBD2. Sampling was performed from a patient who underwent chemoradiotherapy. This CDR3 reads CASSSPAGGPVDEQFF. In DNA, the CDR3 is TGTGCCAGCAGTTCCCCAGCGGGAGGGCCTGTTGATGAGCAGTTCTTC. Drawing the rest from reference TRBV28 and TRBJ2-1, the complete variable domain is DVKVTQSSRYLVKRTGEKVFLECVQDMDHENMFWYRQDPGLGLRLIYFSYDVKMKEKGDIPEGYSVSREKKERFSLILESASTNQTSMYLCASSSPAGGPVDEQFFGPGTRLTVL.